The present entry profiles one T cell receptor beta chain with its context. What antigen it recognizes has not been identified. No much larger clone is present one base from it, and per-base qualities are unavailable. This entry belongs to a study of blood T cells in healthy people across ages (dated by TCRdb to 2015 to 2017). Study-level background: In model experiments, template switching captured about one uniquely barcoded TCR beta cDNA molecule for every two T cells. Donors of different ages were randomly distributed across sequencing lanes to avoid experimental bias. Using the same blood draw, the study looked at two additional independent replicas of 1 million unique cDNA reads for two donors, one aged 18 to 30 and the other aged 80 or older. Age-related changes in TCR beta repertoire diversity were measured in the study by deep sequencing normalized with unique cDNA molecular identifiers. The donors were divided into four age groups: young (average around 16 years), middle-aged (about 40), aged (62) and long-lived (roughly 82).

The approximately 40 donors, aged roughly 6 to 95 years, were systemically healthy Caucasian individuals from Russia. Each donor gave about 11 milliliters of peripheral blood, drawn into EDTA-treated Vacutainer tubes. Ficoll-Paque density-gradient centrifugation was used to isolate PBMCs, with at least 6.5 million per sample. Total RNA was extracted from PBMCs with Trizol reagent, with at least 6 micrograms obtained per sample. The percentages of naive CD45RAhigh/CD27high T cells were determined by flow cytometry on a PBMC aliquot from every donor. The CDR3 spans 16 residues, from the cysteine through the phenylalanine. The CDR3 DNA has 48 bases and is translated from base 1. The germline V gene encodes CDR1 MNHNY and CDR2 SVGAGI (reference sequence). For this chain, trimming is 0 bases at the V end and 1 base at the J end, and the number of junction bases without a gene match is 3. The full study reports these points: The CMV infection status of donors was not known, potentially confounding age-related changes in expanded clonotypes. Total diversity estimates from one million sequenced T cells were considered lower bounds and underestimates. Compared with the aged group, more naive CD4+ T cells, fewer expanded clones and increased TCR diversity were shown by the long-lived group, suggesting age selection. Bulk unsorted PBMC profiling prevented conclusive comparison of naive and antigen-experienced compartments. As age increased, observed TCR beta diversity per million T cells dropped in a roughly linear way, and a significant reduction was already evident by age around 41. There was a strong correlation between observed TCR beta diversity and the percentage of naive T cells measured by flow cytometry.

To prepare the library, 5' RACE was applied. The sequencer was an Illumina HiSeq 2500. The second PCR ran for roughly 7 to 12 cycles and used a J-beta primer mix along with a sample-barcoded 5' primer. A template-switch 5' adaptor carrying 12 random nucleotides introduced a unique molecular identifier onto each TCR beta cDNA molecule. Each sample yielded at least 3 million CDR3-containing paired-end reads. The Mint cDNA synthesis kit, primed by a TRBC-specific oligonucleotide, was used to synthesize first-strand cDNA from all RNA. Following uracil-DNA glycosylase treatment, all cDNA underwent a first 18-cycle PCR with the universal primers M1SS and BC2_uni_R. The paper's data handling went like this. Normalization of each sample was performed by random selection of 1 million high-quality reads, each carrying a distinct molecular identifier. Instead of being binned into consensus sequences, reads with shared molecular identifiers were discarded. MiTCR, set to a Q25 quality threshold and the strictest error-elimination algorithm, was used for CDR3 identification, clonotype clustering and error correction. A nonparametric unseen species model with Euler transformation was used to estimate lower-bound total TCR beta diversity. TCRdb took the public reads, trimmed them with fastp at Q25, ran MiXCR for clone calling and kept in-frame beta chains. Identical CDR3 protein sequences are pooled into one entry, listed with their most common genes and DNA. TCRdb, not the authors, supplied the V and J calls. A total of 700,000 to 900,000 distinct CDR3 sequences appear in this sample, about 55% of them only once. The ten largest clones take up approximately 40% of the sample.

This receptor chain uses TRBV6-6 and TRBJ2-7; the central 10 bases match TRBD2. Sequencing input: blood. The source of this sequence is an older man in good health. For the CDR3, the sequence is CASSYSRLAGSYEQYF. The DNA reads TGTGCCAGCAGTTACTCGAGACTAGCGGGTTCCTACGAGCAGTACTTC.